This TCR beta chain emerged from a study of T cell changes during pregnancy in multiple sclerosis. Here immunoSEQ multiplex PCR was the method, and the copy in TCRdb shows in-frame clones only, minus some. The sample includes about 83,000 clones, 90% to 95% seen only once; the top ten take more than 1%. The sample in question was peripheral blood, obtained in the second trimester of pregnancy. The receptor's source is a female donor with multiple sclerosis, enrolled in a pregnancy study.

The CDR3 here is CASSPRDRPTDTQYF. CDR3 in DNA: TGTGCCAGCAGTCCGAGGGATAGACCTACAGATACGCAGTATTTT. J is TRBJ2-3 and V is TRBV27; a possible D gene is TRBD2 (5 bases). The germline CDR1 and CDR2 sequences are MNHEY and SMNVEV (reference sequence). The ends were cut back, 5 bases at V and 3 bases at J, with 15 bases in the middle. CDR3 length: 15 residues.